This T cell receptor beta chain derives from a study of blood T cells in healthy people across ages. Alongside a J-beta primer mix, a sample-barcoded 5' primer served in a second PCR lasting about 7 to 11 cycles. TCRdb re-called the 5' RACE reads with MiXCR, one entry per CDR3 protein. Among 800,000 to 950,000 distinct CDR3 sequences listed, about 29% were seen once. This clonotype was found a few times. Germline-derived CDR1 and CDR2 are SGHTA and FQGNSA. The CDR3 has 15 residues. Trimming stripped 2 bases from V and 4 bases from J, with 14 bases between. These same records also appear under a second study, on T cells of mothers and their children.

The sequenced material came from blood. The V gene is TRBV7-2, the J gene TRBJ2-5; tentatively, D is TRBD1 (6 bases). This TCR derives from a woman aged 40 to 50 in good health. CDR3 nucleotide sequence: TGTGCCAGCAGCTTAACAGGGCATCGGGGAGAGACCCAGTACTTC. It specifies CASSLTGHRGETQYF.